The 25 T cell receptor beta chains in this list originate from one sample, sequenced in a study of cytomegalovirus exposure and HLA in healthy donors. The PCR employed 60 Vbeta primers together with 13 Jbeta primers. Here immunoSEQ multiplex PCR was the method, and the copy in TCRdb shows in-frame clones only, minus some. Of 150,000 to 200,000 clones in the sample, around 80% were seen once. Material for sequencing was PBMCs. The source of these receptors is a woman between 25 and 40 years old in good health and CMV-seronegative.

The chain joins TRBV6-6 to TRBJ1-2, with D maybe TRBD1 (6 bases). This CDR3 is built from 15 residues. From germline, CDR1 is MNHNY and CDR2 SVGAGI (reference sequence). The V end lost 5 bases, the J end lost 4 bases, and 17 bases lay between the germline ends. The CDR3 region has the DNA TGTGCCAGCAGTAACCACAGGGCTATCGGCTATGGCTACACCTTC. Translated, it gives CASSNHRAIGYGYTF.

This chain connects TRBV5-1 to TRBJ1-2; D perhaps matches TRBD1 (6 bases). Germline assignment: CDR1 SGHRS and CDR2 YFSETQ. This CDR3 has 13 residues. Trimming cost V 0 bases and J 6 bases, with 9 bases left between them. CDR3 DNA: TGCGCCAGCAGCTTGGGCCGGGACAATGGCTACACCTTC. As protein: CASSLGRDNGYTF.

As regards this clone: Other DNA sequences in the same sample also yield this CDR3. The rearrangement links TRBV5-4 to TRBJ2-7; TRBD2 is a possible D gene (5 bases). The CDR3 contains 13 residues. Germline CDR1 and CDR2: SGHNT and YYREEE (reference sequence). The V end was cut by 0 bases, the J end by 4 bases, with 8 bases between. CDR3 region: CASSLERGYEQYF. The CDR3 region has the DNA TGTGCCAGCAGCTTGGAACGCGGGTACGAGCAGTACTTC.

The CDR3 reads CASSATVLAKNIQYF. CDR3 sequence (DNA): TGTGCCAGCAGTGCGACAGTACTAGCCAAAAACATTCAGTACTTC. J is TRBJ2-4 and V is TRBV2; D is possibly TRBD1 (5 bases). Per germline, CDR1 SNHLY and CDR2 FYNNEI. The CDR3 sequence is 15 residues long. The V and J ends lost 4 bases and 0 bases respectively, with 10 bases between them.

The chain joins TRBV2 to TRBJ1-2; TRBD1 aligns across 9 bases. The germline V gene has CDR1 SNHLY and CDR2 FYNNEI. Trimming removed 5 bases from V and 8 bases from J; junction bases left unmatched: 6. This CDR3 has 13 residues. Here the CDR3 reads CASSWGQGGGYTF. The DNA of the CDR3 is TGTGCCAGCAGTTGGGGACAGGGAGGGGGCTACACCTTC.

The table lists this clone with a count of one. This chain links TRBV6-5 with TRBJ2-5; D is uncertain. With 6 bases removed from V and 8 bases from J, the gap between germline ends came to 13 bases. The CDR3 has 12 amino acids. Looked up from germline, CDR1 is MNHEY and CDR2 is SVGAGI. The CDR3 here is CASRHETGTQYF. The DNA for the CDR3 is TGTGCCAGCAGACATGAGACTGGCACCCAGTACTTC.

The sample holds one count of this clone. The chain joins TRBV5-4 to TRBJ2-3; perhaps TRBD2 as D (6 bases). This CDR3 comprises 15 residues. V lost 4 bases and J lost 1, with 13 bases in between. CDR1 and CDR2 from the germline V gene are SGHNT and YYREEE (reference sequence). CDR3 residues: CASSQLGGGTDTQYF. The CDR3 bases are TGTGCCAGCAGCCAGCTGGGGGGAGGCACAGATACGCAGTATTTT. Full variable domain (rest looked up from reference TRBV5-4 and TRBJ2-3): ETGVTQSPTHLIKTRGQQVTLRCSSQSGHNTVSWYQQALGQGPQFIFQYYREEENGRGNFPPRFSGLQFPNYSSELNVNALELDDSALYLCASSQLGGGTDTQYFGPGTRLTVL.

As for this clone: One end of the junction does not line up with germline, which may come from a read error. The chain couples TRBV7-7 to TRBJ2-3; TRBD2 aligns across 8 bases. In germline, CDR1 is SSHAT, CDR2 FNYEAQ (reference sequence). The CDR3 contains 15 residues. CDR3 amino acids: CASSIGLAGTDTQYF. In DNA, the CDR3 is TGTGCTAGCAGCATTGGACTAGCAGGAACAGATACGCAGTATTTT.

CDR3 amino acids: CASRATGTVMHGYTF. The CDR3 bases are TGCGCCAGCAGAGCCACCGGGACAGTCATGCATGGCTACACCTTC. J is TRBJ1-2 and V is TRBV5-1, with 7 bases fitting TRBD1. The CDR3 has 15 amino acids. Germline V lookup: CDR1 SGHRS, CDR2 YFSETQ. V was pared by 5 bases and J by 6 bases, with 13 bases of the junction left unmatched.

The CDR3 protein is CASSYQGYGTEAFF. The CDR3 bases are TGTGCCAGCAGCTACCAGGGGTACGGCACTGAAGCTTTCTTT. The chain joins TRBV5-4 to TRBJ1-1; a weak D match, TRBD1 (6 bases). With 3 bases removed from V and 4 bases from J, the gap between germline ends came to 13 bases. Germline CDR1 SGHNT, CDR2 YYREEE (reference sequence). There are 14 residues in the CDR3.

This chain connects TRBV6-5 to TRBJ1-2; D gene unclear. V lost 6 bases to trimming and J lost 4 bases, with 15 bases between them. This CDR3 region has 14 residues. CDR1 and CDR2 from the germline V gene are MNHEY and SVGAGI. The CDR3 here is CASSAPSPPYGYTF. The CDR3 DNA reads TGTGCCAGCAGCGCCCCAAGCCCCCCCTATGGCTACACCTTC.

This chain links TRBV6-5 with TRBJ2-5, with 7 bases identical to TRBD1. Germline V gene data show CDR1 as MNHEY and CDR2 as SVGAGI. The V segment lost 5 bases and the J segment 6 bases; nucleotides outside the gene matches: 6. This CDR3 has 13 residues. The CDR3 DNA follows: TGTGCCAGCAGTAATTACAGGGGTCAGACCCAGTACTTC. Translating it yields CASSNYRGQTQYF.

J is TRBJ1-5 and V is TRBV6-1, with 7 bases aligning to TRBD1. There are 17 residues in the CDR3. The V segment lost 3 bases and the J segment 0 bases; nucleotides outside the gene matches: 8. Germline V gives CDR1 MNHNS, CDR2 SASEGT. The chain's CDR3 is CASSEDRILYSNQPQHF. CDR3 DNA sequence: TGTGCCAGCAGTGAGGACAGGATCCTATATAGCAATCAGCCCCAGCATTTT.

The chain combines TRBV11-2 with TRBJ2-7; the D is unclear. Germline V gene lookup returns CDR1 SGHAT and CDR2 FQNNGV. V was cut by 5 bases and J by 3 bases, with 5 bases left in between. CDR3 length: 11 residues. This chain's CDR3 is CASSRSYEQYF. The DNA of the CDR3 is TGTGCCAGCAGCCGGAGCTACGAGCAGTACTTC.

The table lists this clone with a count of one. The chain links TRBV7-9 to TRBJ1-3, with 7 bases identical to TRBD1. The CDR3 is 14 amino acids. Per the germline V gene, CDR1 is SEHNR and CDR2 is FQNEAQ (reference sequence). Losses at the gene ends were 5 bases for V and 2 bases for J; bases not matched to a gene: 3. The CDR3 sequence: CASSLQGTGNTIYF. CDR3 nucleotides: TGTGCCAGCAGCCTACAGGGGACTGGAAACACCATATATTTT.

The chain joins TRBV9 to TRBJ2-1; the match to TRBD2 covers 10 bases. The J segment lost 7 bases and the V segment lost 0 bases, leaving 7 bases of the junction unmatched. Germline CDR1 and CDR2: SGDLS and YYNGEE. CDR3 length: 16 amino acids. The DNA for the CDR3 is TGTGCCAGCAGCGTAGAAGCGGGGGGGCCTTGGAATGAGCAGTTCTTC. It specifies CASSVEAGGPWNEQFF.

This chain connects TRBV19 to TRBJ1-5; possible D gene TRBD1, 5 bases. CDR3 size: 15 residues. The V gene lost 10 bases and the J gene lost 3 bases, with 19 bases spanning the gap. The germline V gene encodes CDR1 LNHDA and CDR2 SQIVND (reference sequence). The DNA for the CDR3 is TGTGCCACTGGAACCCCCGGGACTAACAATCAGCCCCAGCATTTT. It encodes CATGTPGTNNQPQHF. The whole variable domain, filled in from reference TRBV19 and TRBJ1-5, reads DGGITQSPKYLFRKEGQNVTLSCEQNLNHDAMYWYRQDPGQGLRLIYYSQIVNDFQKGDIAEGYSVSREKKESFPLTVTSAQKNPTAFYLCATGTPGTNNQPQHFGDGTRLSIL.

This clone was seen a few times. The gene calls are TRBV2 and TRBJ1-1, with a tentative D call TRBD1 (5 bases). The CDR3 covers 17 residues. The V gene lost 2 bases and the J gene lost 3 bases, with 19 bases spanning the gap. Germline CDR1 is SNHLY and CDR2 is FYNNEI. The CDR3 is CASSELSGRYGDTEAFF. The CDR3 DNA reads TGTGCCAGCAGTGAATTGTCAGGGAGGTATGGGGACACTGAAGCTTTCTTT.

The chain recombines TRBV27 with TRBJ1-1; D perhaps matches TRBD1 (6 bases). The germline V and J ends were trimmed by 6 bases and 1 base, with 15 bases remaining between them. The CDR3 is 15 amino acids. The germline gives CDR1 MNHEY, CDR2 SMNVEV (reference sequence). The CDR3: CASRVSAGANTEAFF. The CDR3 region has the DNA TGTGCCAGCAGGGTCTCGGCGGGGGCGAACACTGAAGCTTTCTTT.

The chain uses TRBV5-5 and TRBJ1-2; possibly TRBD1 for D (5 bases). Germline assignment: CDR1 SGHKS and CDR2 YYEKEE (reference sequence). The CDR3 covers 16 residues. Deletions cut 1 base from V and 6 bases from J, with 19 bases between. The CDR3 DNA is TGTGCCAGCAGCTTGTCCCGGGGGGATCGAGGGGATGGCTACACCTTC. Its protein product is CASSLSRGDRGDGYTF.

In DNA, the CDR3 is TGTGCCAGCAGCCTCGGACTAGCGGGCTACTACGAGCAGTACTTC. Protein: CASSLGLAGYYEQYF. The rearrangement uses TRBV7-2 and TRBJ2-7, with 11 bases that match TRBD2. This CDR3 contains 15 residues. Germline loops: CDR1 SGHTA, CDR2 FQGNSA. V trimming: 5 bases; J trimming: 3 bases; junction bases outside the gene matches: 6.

The chain recombines TRBV4-3 with TRBJ2-1; TRBD1 matches at 10 bases. The CDR3 has 16 residues. Per the germline V gene, CDR1 is LGHNA and CDR2 is YSLEER. J gave up 5 bases and V 4 bases, and 8 bases lay outside the gene matches. CDR3 in DNA: TGCGCCAGCAGCCTTCTGGGGGACAGGGGAAACAATGAGCAGTTCTTC. As protein: CASSLLGDRGNNEQFF.

The J gene is TRBJ1-2, the V gene TRBV11-2; D unresolved. V lost 1 base and J lost 8, with 5 bases in between. This CDR3 region has 11 residues. Germline V gives CDR1 SGHAT, CDR2 FQNNGV. CDR3 in DNA: TGTGCCAGCAGCTTAGTGCGGGGCTACACCTTC. Translation gives CASSLVRGYTF. Combining the CDR3 with reference TRBV11-2 and TRBJ1-2 gives the whole variable domain EAGVAQSPRYKIIEKRQSVAFWCNPISGHATLYWYQQILGQGPKLLIQFQNNGVVDDSQLPKDRFSAERLKGVDSTLKIQPAKLEDSAVYLCASSLVRGYTFGSGTRLTVV.

As for this clone: At one of its ends the junction is not consistent with the germline gene, which may arise from a read error. This chain joins TRBV15 and TRBJ1-1, with D tentatively TRBD1 (5 bases). Germline V gene lookup returns CDR1 LNHNV and CDR2 YYDKDF (reference sequence). CDR3 size: 15 residues. The CDR3 here is CAISRDVEGAAEAFF. CDR3 nucleotide sequence: TGTGCCATCAGCAGAGATGTTGAAGGGGCGGCTGAAGCTTTCTTT.

DNA of the CDR3: TGTGCCATCCAATCGTCAGACATGAACACTGAAGCTTTCTTT. Encoded protein: CAIQSSDMNTEAFF. The rearrangement uses TRBV10-3 and TRBJ1-1; unclear D gene. Germline V gives CDR1 ENHRY, CDR2 SYGVKD. V was cut by 8 bases and J by 0 bases, with 13 bases left in between. This CDR3 region has 14 residues.